This TCR beta chain derives from a study of high-grade serous ovarian cancer treatment subgroups. Study results and caveats: Different patients shared almost no repertoire; same-patient tumors shared 0.11 to 0.79.

Only a few counts were recorded for this clone. Its antigen is not known. Profiled with immunoSEQ multiplex PCR; TCRdb holds only in-frame clones, not every one. Here the sample spans about 8,500 clones, more than 75% being singletons. Per germline, CDR1 PRHDT and CDR2 FYEKMQ (reference sequence). V dropped 4 bases and J dropped 8 bases, with 14 bases sitting between them. The CDR3 is 14 amino acids. The tumor samples were collected prior to definitive surgery or chemotherapy. V is TRBV13 and J is TRBJ1-4; tentative D call: TRBD1 (6 bases). The sample taken for sequencing was tumor tissue. The sequence was obtained from a human donor with high-grade serous ovarian cancer. The CDR3 DNA sequence: TGTGCCAGCAGCTATTACAGGGTACGGGAAAAACTGTTTTTT. Translating it yields CASSYYRVREKLFF.